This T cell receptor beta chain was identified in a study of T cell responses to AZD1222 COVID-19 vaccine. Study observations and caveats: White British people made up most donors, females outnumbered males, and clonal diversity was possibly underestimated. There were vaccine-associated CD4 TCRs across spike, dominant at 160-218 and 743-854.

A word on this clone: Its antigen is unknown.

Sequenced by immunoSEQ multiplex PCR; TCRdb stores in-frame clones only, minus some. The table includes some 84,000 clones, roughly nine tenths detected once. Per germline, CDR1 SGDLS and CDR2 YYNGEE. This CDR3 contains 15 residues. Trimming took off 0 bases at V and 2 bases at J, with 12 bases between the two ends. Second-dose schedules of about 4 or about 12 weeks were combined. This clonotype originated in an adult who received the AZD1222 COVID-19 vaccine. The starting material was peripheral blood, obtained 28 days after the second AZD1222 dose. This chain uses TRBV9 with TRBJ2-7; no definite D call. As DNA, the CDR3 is TGTGCCAGCAGCGTAGGGGTCAGTATCACCTACGAGCAGTACTTC. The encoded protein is CASSVGVSITYEQYF.